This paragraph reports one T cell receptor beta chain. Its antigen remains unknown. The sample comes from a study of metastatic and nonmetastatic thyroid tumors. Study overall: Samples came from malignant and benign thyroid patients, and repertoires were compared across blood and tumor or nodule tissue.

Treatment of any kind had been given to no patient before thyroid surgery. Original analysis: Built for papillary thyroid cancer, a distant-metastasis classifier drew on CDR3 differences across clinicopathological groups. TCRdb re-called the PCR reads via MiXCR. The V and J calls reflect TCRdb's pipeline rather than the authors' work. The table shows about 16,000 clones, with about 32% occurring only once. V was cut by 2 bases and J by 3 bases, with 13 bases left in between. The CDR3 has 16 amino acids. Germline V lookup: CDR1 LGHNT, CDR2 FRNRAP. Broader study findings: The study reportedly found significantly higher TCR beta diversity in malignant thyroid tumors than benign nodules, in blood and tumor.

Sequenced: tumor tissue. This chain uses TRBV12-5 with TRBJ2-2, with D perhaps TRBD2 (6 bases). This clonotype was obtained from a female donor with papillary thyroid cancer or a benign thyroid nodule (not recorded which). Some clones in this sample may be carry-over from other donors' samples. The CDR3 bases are TGTGCTAGTGGTTTGATAGGGGCGGGGTACACCGGGGAGCTGTTTTTT. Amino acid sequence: CASGLIGAGYTGELFF.